This TCR beta chain was captured in a study of cytomegalovirus exposure and HLA in healthy donors (TCRdb year 2017). Describing the broader study: An earlier analysis of some 620 of the donors reported 276 Gb of sequence data and 117 million unique TCR beta sequences obtained from about 170 million T cells. An early release covering around 630 HLA-typed donors comprised approximately 300 gigabases of sequencing data and 85 million to 100 million unique TCR sequences. Of the roughly 400 genotyped donors, approximately 83% fell in the genetic ancestry cluster associated with self-reported Caucasian donors. The study aimed to test whether signatures of past pathogen exposure could be identified by cataloging public T cell receptors. Using immunosequencing, the study profiled T cell repertoires from about 650 subjects and related those repertoires to cytomegalovirus serostatus. A separate validation cohort of roughly 120 different subjects was used in addition to the 666-subject first cohort. To predict cytomegalovirus infection status, the study brought together high-throughput TCR immunosequencing, statistical association of individual TCRs with disease status, and machine learning. A later analysis re-examined previously published TCR beta repertoires from more than 550 donors and added high-resolution HLA genotyping to investigate patterns of TCR occurrence. Rather than using new phenotypic data, the later analysis identified candidate immune exposures from TCR beta sequences and from how often those sequences occurred across donors. An earlier analysis of about 600 of the donors used high-throughput TCR beta sequencing to judge whether each TCR beta V gene segment behaved as functional or pseudogenic. Donor age, sex, ethnicity and CMV serostatus were compiled together with the repertoire data. A later genetic analysis took genome-wide SNP genotypes for about 65% of the 666 donors and used that subset as a discovery cohort. All discovery cohort repertoires had been generated on a single sequencing platform. Both class I and class II loci were covered by HLA typing, at four-digit resolution. Typing coverage varied by locus: roughly 629-630 donors for A, B, C, DRB1 and DQB1; roughly 520 for DQA1; around 570 for DPA1; roughly 470 for DPB1. Because of strong linkage in the cohort, a handful of DR-DQ haplotypes were treated as single units for association and clustering. On average, 235,054 unique TCR beta nucleotide sequences were sequenced per donor among roughly 430 genotyped donors of the cohort, with approximately 18% of those sequences being non-productive.

About this clone itself: It lacks a known antigen. Within one base of it there is no much larger clone, and no base qualities were kept.

In total, around 600 healthy bone marrow donors made up the cohort. At the time of sampling, all cohort members were nominally healthy, though unrecorded immune exposures were likely present. Of the roughly 700 cohort members, nearly 300 had a positive CMV serostatus and about 400 had a negative one, while no CMV serostatus was recorded for the donor. A peripheral blood sample was provided by each donor, and peripheral blood mononuclear cells were used for TCR beta sequencing. The Qiagen DNeasy Blood Extraction Kit was used to extract genomic DNA from the blood cell samples. Broad study findings and their caveats: In the study, around 150 TCR beta chains were listed as associated with cytomegalovirus. According to a later analysis, most CMV-associated TCR beta chains appeared to be HLA-restricted, and the HLA associations seemed to be driven largely by CMV exposure. According to a later genetic analysis, donors in an Asian-associated ancestry cluster had fewer N-insertions in productive TCRs than the roughly 670-donor mean. An association between a missense DCLRE1C variant and V-gene and J-gene trimming of TCR beta chains was found in a later genetic analysis and replicated in an independent cohort. While some public TCRs were present in many individuals, most TCR sequences turned up only very rarely across donors. A further reported finding was that TCR beta sequences accurately predicted the HLA-A and HLA-B alleles for most subjects in the first cohort. Immune exposure information for the cohort was limited to CMV serostatus. According to a later analysis, TCR association rates differed among HLA loci, with DRB1 alleles showing the most associated TCRs and HLA-C alleles showing the fewest. HLA typing was unavailable for some donors at each locus, so association tests used only the typed subset. When HLA alleles, especially DR and DQ, strongly co-occurred, TCR associations were difficult to assign to individual alleles. Three of the identified cytomegalovirus-associated TCR beta chains were confirmed in vitro to be specific for cytomegalovirus antigens. The authors suggested that the approach could potentially be generalized to other disease states and immunological phenotypes. Broadly in line with IMGT annotations, most TCR beta V segments showed up in productive rearrangements about 87% or about 30% of the time in an earlier analysis of under 700 of the donors. Compared with equally common non-associated chains, HLA-associated TCR beta chains in a later analysis were more clonally expanded and had lower generation probabilities. The presence/absence analyses assumed that sequencing depth was roughly uniform across donors, and that assumption may not be true. At a false discovery rate of 0.05, a later analysis linked about 16,000 TCR beta sequences to specific HLA alleles. Only TCR beta chains were sequenced in this cohort, and the absence of alpha or paired-chain data limited detectable features. Linkage disequilibrium might explain the correlated functional status among segregating V segments, but an unknown experimental factor could not be excluded. The earlier analysis of about 600 of the donors excluded some 15 rarely observed V segments, including chromosome 9 orphons, because counts were too low. According to a later analysis, parvovirus B19, influenza, CMV and Epstein-Barr virus appeared linked to several top co-occurrence clusters. Cytomegalovirus status was reported to be diagnosed by the classifier with high specificity and sensitivity in both the original and validation cohorts. Some IMGT-functional V segments, including TRBV6-2 and TRBV6-3, could not be distinguished by the 87-base-pair reads and were therefore excluded. A group of highly shared sequence variants was considered likely to be a technical artifact of the sequencing pipeline.

From the cysteine up to the phenylalanine, the CDR3 has a length of 15 residues. Just CDR3 DNA is preserved here, 45 bases in frame from base 1. V was cut back by 3 bases and J by 2 bases, leaving a gap of 12 bases between them. CDR1 and CDR2 are read off the germline V gene as SGDLS and YYNGEE. The library was built by means of the immunoSEQ multiplex PCR assay. The multiplex PCR relied on a mix of 60 forward primers for TCR Vbeta segments and 13 reverse primers for TCR Jbeta segments. The CDR3 region of rearranged TCR beta genes was amplified from genomic DNA by a multiplex PCR assay. Amplified TCR beta libraries were sequenced as 87-base-pair reads on the Illumina HiSeq System. On the authors' methods: A later analysis counted about 82 million unique TCR beta chains across the 600 to 850 repertoires, and some 11 million of these chains were shared by at least two donors. Raw reads were error-corrected and collapsed into unique sequences by a nearest-neighbor algorithm in which closely related sequences were merged to remove PCR and sequencing errors. Alignment of CDR3 sequences to IMGT reference sequences was used to assign V, D and J gene segments. Each retained sequence needed at least a six-nucleotide match to both a V gene segment and a J gene segment. A rearrangement counted as productive if the CDR3 had no stop codons and remained in frame with V and J, and every other rearrangement counted as non-productive. CDR3 was defined by IMGT convention, running from the second conserved V-encoded cysteine to the conserved J-encoded phenylalanine. The earlier analysis of about 590 of the donors excluded sequences that lacked an unambiguous match to a single V gene segment. An earlier analysis of several hundred of the donors called V segments functional above 56.7% productive rearrangements and segregating when the between-donor standard deviation exceeded 5%. To diagnose cytomegalovirus status from the catalog of TCR beta chain sequences, a statistical classification framework was built. In a later analysis, V and J genes were assigned by comparing TCR nucleotide sequences against IMGT/GENE-DB human TR gene sequences. The TCRdist pipeline was used in a later analysis to assign CDR3 sequences and most-parsimonious VDJ recombination scenarios. In a later analysis, each TCR beta chain was defined by its CDR3 amino acid sequence together with its V-gene family, and reads without a unique V-gene family were excluded. As a way to deal with suspected cross-contamination and a sequencing artifact, a later analysis dropped 592 nucleotide sequences that were highly shared and had low generation probability. In a later analysis, a clonal expansion index was calculated for each public chain from normalized within-repertoire ranks of inferred template counts. In a later analysis, generation probabilities were computed using a VDJ recombination model fitted to out-of-frame rearrangements, and the results were checked against IGoR. A later analysis scored TCR-TCR, TCR-HLA and TCR-CMV co-occurrence with hypergeometric tests, applying a repertoire-size bias correction to TCR pairs. In a later analysis, false discovery rates were estimated by permuting HLA or CMV assignments 20 times. A later analysis grouped co-occurring TCRs with DBSCAN, adding TCRdist sequence similarity when clustering within HLA-allele-positive subsets. Repertoires with fewer than 30,000 or more than 120,000 public chains were left out of co-occurrence clustering, as were four to six repertoires with anomalous nucleotide sharing. This immuneACCESS table, as held by TCRdb, lists in-frame sequences with V and J called but not all clones. Of the missing ones, under half trace to an unresolved V gene in checked studies; the others have no known cause. That table supplies the V and J calls and clone size; D and trimming were determined from the DNA. The sample has 95,000 to 100,000 clones on record, about 76% of them singletons. Clones ranked in the top ten supply roughly 8.8% of the sample.

The sequencing sample was made of PBMCs. The clonotype was recovered from a human donor in good health. The chain is made from TRBV9 and TRBJ1-3; a tentative D match to TRBD1 spans 5 bases. The CDR3 has the sequence CASSASAGAGNTIYF. The DNA reads as follows: TGTGCCAGCAGCGCCTCCGCGGGGGCTGGAAACACCATATATTTT.